Sequencing of this T cell receptor (beta chain) was carried out in a study of cytomegalovirus exposure and HLA in healthy donors. It was with 60 Vbeta and 13 Jbeta primers that the PCR ran. Produced via immunoSEQ multiplex PCR; TCRdb's table is partial and in-frame only. The table records roughly 80,000 clones, 84% of them present only once. About this clone itself: Its antigen is undetermined.

The CDR3 has 15 amino acids. Trimming took 4 bases from V and 3 from J, leaving 16 bases between them. Germline V gene data show CDR1 as MNHEY and CDR2 as SMNVEV (reference sequence). General observations from the study: A later analysis associated approximately 17,000 TCR beta sequences with HLA alleles at a 0.05 false discovery rate. An analysis was carried out later, and it reportedly showed fewer N-insertions in an Asian-associated ancestry cluster than the 666-donor mean. Later, an analysis showed that TCR beta chains associated with HLA were more clonally expanded than others that were equally common.

The clonotype was recovered from a woman between 50 and 59 years old in good health and CMV-seronegative. Material for sequencing was PBMCs. V is TRBV27 and J is TRBJ2-7, with D possibly TRBD1 on 5 matching bases. CDR3 nucleotide sequence: TGTGCCAGCAGTTCGAAGGGGATGTGGGACTACGAGCAGTACTTC. Translation: CASSSKGMWDYEQYF.